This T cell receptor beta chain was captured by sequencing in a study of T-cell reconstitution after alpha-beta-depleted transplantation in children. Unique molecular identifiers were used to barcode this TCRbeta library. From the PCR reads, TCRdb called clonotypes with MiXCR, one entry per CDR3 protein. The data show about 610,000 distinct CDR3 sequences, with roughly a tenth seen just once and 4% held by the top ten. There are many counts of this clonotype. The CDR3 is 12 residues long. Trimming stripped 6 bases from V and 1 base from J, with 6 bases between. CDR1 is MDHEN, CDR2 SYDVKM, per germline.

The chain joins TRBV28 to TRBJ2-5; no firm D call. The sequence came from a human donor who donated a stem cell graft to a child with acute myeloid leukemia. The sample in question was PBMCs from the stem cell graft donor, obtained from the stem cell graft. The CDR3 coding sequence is TGTGCCAGCAGCACCCTCCAAGAGACCCAGTACTTC. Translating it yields CASSTLQETQYF.